Listed below are T cell receptor beta chains from one sample, sequenced in a study of blood T cell repertoires in COVID-19. Only in-frame clones appear in the TCRdb table, and some are missing; sequencing was by immunoSEQ multiplex PCR. This table has hundreds of thousands of clones, approximately 84% appearing once. Sequencing input: peripheral blood. Receptor source: a woman of 80 years or more with acute or convalescent COVID-19. Each CDR3 is given with its conserved first and last residue. A D gene is named only where the DNA matches it firmly. Clone size, where shown, is once, few, many, or a class for clones that have expanded.

CDR3aa: CASSASGGLETQYF
CDR3nt: TGTGCCAGCAGCGCGAGCGGGGGACTAGAGACCCAGTACTTC
v_gene: TRBV7-7
abundance: -
j_gene: TRBJ2-5
d_gene: TRBD2

CDR3aa: CASTNRGSATNEKLFF
CDR3nt: TGTGCCAGCACCAACAGGGGTTCGGCAACTAATGAAAAACTGTTTTTT
v_gene: TRBV6-6
abundance: -
j_gene: TRBJ1-4
d_gene: TRBD1

CDR3aa: CATSREEGAGLSGGYTF
CDR3nt: TGTGCCACCAGCAGAGAGGAAGGGGCAGGGTTATCAGGTGGCTACACCTTC
v_gene: TRBV15
abundance: -
j_gene: TRBJ1-2
d_gene: -

CDR3aa: CASSPALALGAETQYF
CDR3nt: TGTGCCAGCTCACCAGCGCTAGCTTTGGGGGCAGAGACCCAGTACTTC
v_gene: TRBV18
abundance: -
j_gene: TRBJ2-5
d_gene: -

CDR3aa: CAISKQGEHQPQHF
CDR3nt: TGTGCCATCAGTAAACAGGGGGAACATCAGCCCCAGCATTTT
v_gene: TRBV10-3
abundance: -
j_gene: TRBJ1-5
d_gene: TRBD1

CDR3aa: CASSITGQGAFNEQFF
CDR3nt: TGTGCCAGCAGTATTACCGGACAGGGGGCCTTCAATGAGCAGTTCTTC
v_gene: TRBV6-2/TRBV6-3
abundance: -
j_gene: TRBJ2-1
d_gene: TRBD1

CDR3aa: CASSLGTTPTSYEQYF
CDR3nt: TGTGCCAGCAGTTTGGGGACTACCCCTACTTCCTACGAGCAGTACTTC
v_gene: TRBV28
abundance: -
j_gene: TRBJ2-7
d_gene: TRBD2

CDR3aa: CASSQRTGNEKLFF
CDR3nt: TGCGCCAGCAGCCAACGGACAGGGAATGAAAAACTGTTTTTT
v_gene: TRBV5-1
abundance: -
j_gene: TRBJ1-4
d_gene: TRBD1

CDR3aa: CASSEALPDRAPYEQYF
CDR3nt: TGTGCCAGCAGTGAAGCGCTTCCGGACAGGGCACCCTACGAGCAGTACTTC
v_gene: TRBV2
abundance: once
j_gene: TRBJ2-7
d_gene: TRBD1

CDR3aa: CASSSSSDSGANVLTF
CDR3nt: TGCGCCAGCAGCTCGAGCAGCGACTCCGGGGCCAACGTCCTGACTTTC
v_gene: TRBV5-1
abundance: -
j_gene: TRBJ2-6
d_gene: -

CDR3aa: CASSLGDQPGPQHF
CDR3nt: TGTGCCAGCAGCTTAGGAGACCAGCCGGGGCCCCAGCATTTT
v_gene: TRBV7-8
abundance: -
j_gene: TRBJ1-5
d_gene: -

CDR3aa: CASSFGTSNSPLHF
CDR3nt: TGTGCCAGCAGCTTCGGGACAAGTAATTCACCCCTCCACTTT
v_gene: TRBV7-2
abundance: -
j_gene: TRBJ1-6
d_gene: -

CDR3aa: CASSFLQETQYF
CDR3nt: TGTGCCAGCAGCTTCCTCCAAGAGACCCAGTACTTC
v_gene: TRBV7-8
abundance: -
j_gene: TRBJ2-5
d_gene: -

CDR3aa: CASSPRQQMYNEQFF
CDR3nt: TGTGCCAGCTCACCGCGACAGCAGATGTACAATGAGCAGTTCTTC
v_gene: TRBV18
abundance: -
j_gene: TRBJ2-1
d_gene: -

CDR3aa: CASSLAPGTGNYGYTF
CDR3nt: TGCGCCAGCAGCTTGGCCCCCGGGACAGGGAACTATGGCTACACCTTC
v_gene: TRBV5-1
abundance: few
j_gene: TRBJ1-2
d_gene: TRBD1

CDR3aa: CASSREGARGNTIYF
CDR3nt: TGTGCCAGCTCCCGTGAGGGGGCGCGCGGAAACACCATATATTTT
v_gene: TRBV18
abundance: -
j_gene: TRBJ1-3
d_gene: TRBD1

CDR3aa: CASSQDRGGRTGGMNQPQHF
CDR3nt: TGCGCCAGCAGCCAAGATCGAGGAGGTCGGACAGGGGGAATGAATCAGCCCCAGCATTTT
v_gene: TRBV4-1
abundance: -
j_gene: TRBJ1-5
d_gene: TRBD1

CDR3aa: CASSAGMNTEAFF
CDR3nt: TGCGCCAGCAGTGCAGGCATGAACACTGAAGCTTTCTTT
v_gene: TRBV10-2
abundance: -
j_gene: TRBJ1-1
d_gene: -

CDR3aa: CSAPGGYEQYF
CDR3nt: TGCAGTGCCCCGGGAGGCTACGAGCAGTACTTC
v_gene: TRBV20-1
abundance: -
j_gene: TRBJ2-7
d_gene: TRBD2

CDR3aa: CASSATGGAGQPQHF
CDR3nt: TGTGCCAGTAGTGCCACAGGGGGCGCGGGGCAGCCCCAGCATTTT
v_gene: TRBV19
abundance: few
j_gene: TRBJ1-5
d_gene: TRBD1

CDR3aa: CSVEEGRGYTF
CDR3nt: TGCAGCGTTGAGGAGGGGAGAGGCTACACCTTC
v_gene: TRBV29-1
abundance: -
j_gene: TRBJ1-2
d_gene: -

CDR3aa: CASSQTPTSGRNEQFF
CDR3nt: TGCGCCAGCAGCCAGACCCCCACTAGCGGGAGAAATGAGCAGTTCTTC
v_gene: TRBV4-3
abundance: -
j_gene: TRBJ2-1
d_gene: TRBD2

CDR3aa: CASSPRTGKPTNEKLFF
CDR3nt: TGTGCCAGCTCACCAAGGACAGGGAAGCCAACTAATGAAAAACTGTTTTTT
v_gene: TRBV18
abundance: -
j_gene: TRBJ1-4
d_gene: TRBD1

CDR3aa: CASSYGLAVLSNEQFF
CDR3nt: TGCGCCAGCAGCTACGGACTAGCGGTCCTTTCCAATGAGCAGTTCTTC
v_gene: TRBV4-1
abundance: -
j_gene: TRBJ2-1
d_gene: TRBD2

CDR3aa: CASSPQGPGELFF
CDR3nt: TGTGCCAGCTCACCCCAGGGCCCCGGGGAGCTGTTTTTT
v_gene: TRBV18
abundance: -
j_gene: TRBJ2-2
d_gene: -

CDR3aa: CASSLVGRGYGYTF
CDR3nt: TGTGCCAGCAGCTTAGTAGGGCGGGGCTATGGCTACACCTTC
v_gene: TRBV11-2
abundance: -
j_gene: TRBJ1-2
d_gene: -

CDR3aa: CASSHRQGHNQPQHF
CDR3nt: TGCGCCAGCAGTCATCGACAGGGACACAATCAGCCCCAGCATTTT
v_gene: TRBV10-2
abundance: -
j_gene: TRBJ1-5
d_gene: TRBD1

CDR3aa: CASSSGESSYNEQFF
CDR3nt: TGTGCCAGCAGTTCCGGGGAAAGCTCCTACAATGAGCAGTTCTTC
v_gene: TRBV6-2/TRBV6-3
abundance: -
j_gene: TRBJ2-1
d_gene: -

CDR3aa: CASTLGRLGNIQYF
CDR3nt: TGTGCCAGCACTCTGGGGCGGCTAGGGAACATTCAGTACTTC
v_gene: TRBV7-9
abundance: -
j_gene: TRBJ2-4
d_gene: -

CDR3aa: CASSEAGAEDTQYF
CDR3nt: TGTGCCAGCAGTGAGGCGGGAGCAGAAGATACGCAGTATTTT
v_gene: TRBV6-4
abundance: -
j_gene: TRBJ2-3
d_gene: TRBD2

CDR3aa: CASKTGTGGMNTEAFF
CDR3nt: TGTGCCAGTAAGACCGGGACAGGGGGCATGAACACTGAAGCTTTCTTT
v_gene: TRBV19
abundance: -
j_gene: TRBJ1-1
d_gene: TRBD1

CDR3aa: CASSPGEGLQETQYF
CDR3nt: TGTGCCAGCTCTCCCGGGGAGGGACTACAAGAGACCCAGTACTTC
v_gene: TRBV18
abundance: -
j_gene: TRBJ2-5
d_gene: TRBD2

CDR3aa: CASSPTTGNTEAFF
CDR3nt: TGCGCCAGCAGCCCTACGACAGGGAACACTGAAGCTTTCTTT
v_gene: TRBV5-1
abundance: -
j_gene: TRBJ1-1
d_gene: -

CDR3aa: CATSRDLRNEAFF
CDR3nt: TGTGCCACCAGCAGAGATTTGAGGAATGAAGCTTTCTTT
v_gene: TRBV15
abundance: -
j_gene: TRBJ1-1
d_gene: -

CDR3aa: CASSLVAGAVTDTQYF
CDR3nt: TGCGCCAGCAGCTTAGTTGCGGGAGCTGTCACAGATACGCAGTATTTT
v_gene: TRBV5-1
abundance: -
j_gene: TRBJ2-3
d_gene: TRBD2

CDR3aa: CASSLSSLNAYEQYF
CDR3nt: TGTGCCAGCAGCTTATCTAGCCTGAACGCCTACGAGCAGTACTTC
v_gene: TRBV7-2
abundance: -
j_gene: TRBJ2-7
d_gene: -

CDR3aa: CASSPGTGSSPLHF
CDR3nt: TGTGCCAGCAGTCCCGGGACAGGGAGTTCACCCCTCCACTTT
v_gene: TRBV6-2/TRBV6-3
abundance: -
j_gene: TRBJ1-6
d_gene: TRBD1

CDR3aa: CASKPIAGEIPSFDEQFF
CDR3nt: TGCGCCAGCAAGCCGATAGCGGGAGAGATACCAAGTTTCGATGAGCAGTTCTTC
v_gene: TRBV10-1
abundance: -
j_gene: TRBJ2-1
d_gene: TRBD2

CDR3aa: CASSSADTGELFF
CDR3nt: TGTGCCAGCAGCTCCGCAGACACCGGGGAGCTGTTTTTT
v_gene: TRBV11-3
abundance: -
j_gene: TRBJ2-2
d_gene: -

CDR3aa: CAISESTTGNYGYTF
CDR3nt: TGTGCCATCAGTGAGTCTACGACAGGGAATTATGGCTACACCTTC
v_gene: TRBV10-3
abundance: -
j_gene: TRBJ1-2
d_gene: TRBD1

CDR3aa: CASSFQGGRNQPQHF
CDR3nt: TGCGCCAGCAGCTTCCAGGGTGGTCGAAATCAGCCCCAGCATTTT
v_gene: TRBV5-1
abundance: -
j_gene: TRBJ1-5
d_gene: -

CDR3aa: CASSPRRGDGYTF
CDR3nt: TGTGCCAGCAGCCCCCGTCGGGGGGACGGCTACACCTTC
v_gene: TRBV3-1/TRBV3-2
abundance: once
j_gene: TRBJ1-2
d_gene: -

CDR3aa: CASSFRDNLEAFF
CDR3nt: TGTGCCAGCAGCTTCAGGGACAACCTTGAAGCTTTCTTT
v_gene: TRBV5-5
abundance: -
j_gene: TRBJ1-1
d_gene: -

CDR3aa: CASSLGDTPRGNEQFF
CDR3nt: TGCGCCAGCAGCTTGGGAGACACGCCCAGGGGCAATGAGCAGTTCTTC
v_gene: TRBV5-1
abundance: -
j_gene: TRBJ2-1
d_gene: -

CDR3aa: CASRGQGVSPLHF
CDR3nt: TGTGCCAGCAGGGGCCAGGGTGTTTCACCCCTCCACTTT
v_gene: TRBV6-5
abundance: -
j_gene: TRBJ1-6
d_gene: -

CDR3aa: CASSLTRGHFYNEQFF
CDR3nt: TGTGCCAGTAGTCTAACCAGGGGGCATTTTTACAATGAGCAGTTCTTC
v_gene: TRBV19
abundance: -
j_gene: TRBJ2-1
d_gene: TRBD1

CDR3aa: CASSLERAGTGGAYEQYF
CDR3nt: TGTGCCAGCAGCTTAGAGAGGGCGGGGACAGGGGGCGCCTACGAGCAGTACTTC
v_gene: TRBV7-2
abundance: -
j_gene: TRBJ2-7
d_gene: TRBD1

CDR3aa: CASSLAPSGDTQYF
CDR3nt: TGTGCCAGCAGCTTAGCGCCTAGCGGGGACACGCAGTATTTT
v_gene: TRBV7-2
abundance: -
j_gene: TRBJ2-3
d_gene: TRBD2

CDR3aa: CASSLGQGEGDTEAFF
CDR3nt: TGCGCCAGCAGCCTGGGACAGGGGGAGGGAGACACTGAAGCTTTCTTT
v_gene: TRBV5-1
abundance: -
j_gene: TRBJ1-1
d_gene: TRBD1

CDR3aa: CASSQDGRVGGYTF
CDR3nt: TGTGCCAGCAGCCAAGATGGCAGGGTTGGGGGCTACACCTTC
v_gene: TRBV3-1/TRBV3-2
abundance: -
j_gene: TRBJ1-2
d_gene: -

CDR3aa: CASSLTGPAFF
CDR3nt: TGTGCCAGCAGTTTAACAGGCCCAGCTTTCTTT
v_gene: TRBV28
abundance: -
j_gene: TRBJ1-1
d_gene: -

CDR3aa: CASSGGSWEKLFF
CDR3nt: TGTGCCAGCAGTGGGGGGTCATGGGAAAAACTGTTTTTT
v_gene: TRBV28
abundance: -
j_gene: TRBJ1-4
d_gene: -

CDR3aa: CASSRGGAFYNEQFF
CDR3nt: TGTGCCAGCAGTCGCGGGGGGGCCTTTTACAATGAGCAGTTCTTC
v_gene: TRBV6-2/TRBV6-3
abundance: -
j_gene: TRBJ2-1
d_gene: TRBD2

CDR3aa: CSVEDLMWRGPNTEAFF
CDR3nt: TGCAGCGTTGAAGATCTTATGTGGCGAGGCCCTAACACTGAAGCTTTCTTT
v_gene: TRBV29-1
abundance: -
j_gene: TRBJ1-1
d_gene: -